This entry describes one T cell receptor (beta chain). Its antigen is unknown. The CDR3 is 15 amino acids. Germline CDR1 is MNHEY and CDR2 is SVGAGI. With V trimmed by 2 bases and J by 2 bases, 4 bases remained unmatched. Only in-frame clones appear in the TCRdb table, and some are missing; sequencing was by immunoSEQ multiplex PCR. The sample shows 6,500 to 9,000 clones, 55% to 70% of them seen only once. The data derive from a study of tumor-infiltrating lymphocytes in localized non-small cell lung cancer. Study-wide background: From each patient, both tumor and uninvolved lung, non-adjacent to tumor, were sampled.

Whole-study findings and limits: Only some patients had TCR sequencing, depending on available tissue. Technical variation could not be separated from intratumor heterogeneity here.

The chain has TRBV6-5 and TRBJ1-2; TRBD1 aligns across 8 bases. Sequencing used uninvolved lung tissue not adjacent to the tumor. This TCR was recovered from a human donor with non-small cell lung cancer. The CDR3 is CASSYGQGANYGYTF. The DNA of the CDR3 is TGTGCCAGCAGTTACGGCCAGGGGGCCAACTATGGCTACACCTTC.